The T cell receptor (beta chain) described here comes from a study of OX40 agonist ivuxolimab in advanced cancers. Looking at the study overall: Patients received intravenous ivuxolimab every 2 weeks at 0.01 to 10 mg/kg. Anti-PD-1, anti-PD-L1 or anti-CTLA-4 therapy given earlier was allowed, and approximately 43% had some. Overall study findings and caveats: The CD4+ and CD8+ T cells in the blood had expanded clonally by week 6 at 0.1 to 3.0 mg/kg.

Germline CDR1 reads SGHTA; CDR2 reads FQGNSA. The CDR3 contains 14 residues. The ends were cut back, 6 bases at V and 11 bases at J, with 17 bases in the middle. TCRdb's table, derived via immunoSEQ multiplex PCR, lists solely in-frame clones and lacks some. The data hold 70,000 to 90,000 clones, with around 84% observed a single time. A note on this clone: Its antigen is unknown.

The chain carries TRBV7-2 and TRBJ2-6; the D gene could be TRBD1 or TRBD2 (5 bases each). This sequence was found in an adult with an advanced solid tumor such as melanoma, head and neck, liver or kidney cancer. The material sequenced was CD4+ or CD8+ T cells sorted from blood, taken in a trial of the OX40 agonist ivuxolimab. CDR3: CASSPKVPGHVLTF. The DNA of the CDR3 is TGTGCCAGCAGTCCCAAGGTGCCGGGGCACGTCCTGACTTTC.